These 21 T cell receptor beta chains share one sample of origin, sequenced in a study of cytomegalovirus exposure and HLA in healthy donors. In the PCR, 60 Vbeta and 13 Jbeta primers were used. Here immunoSEQ multiplex PCR was the method, and the copy in TCRdb shows in-frame clones only, minus some. The table has around 120,000 clones, about 81% seen once; the top ten hold more than 7%. The sequenced sample consisted of PBMCs. These TCRs come from a woman aged 45 to 65 in good health and CMV-seropositive.

The table lists this clone with a count of one. V is TRBV7-6 and J is TRBJ1-4, with a tentative D call TRBD1 (6 bases). V was shortened by 1 base and J by 7 bases, with 16 bases between the two germline ends. This CDR3 contains 16 residues. Germline values: CDR1 SGHVS, CDR2 FNYEAQ. CDR3 nucleotides: TGTGCCAGCAGCTTAGGGCCGAGACAGGAAATTGAAAAACTGTTTTTT. It specifies CASSLGPRQEIEKLFF. Looking up the rest from reference TRBV7-6 and TRBJ1-4 gives the full variable domain: GAGVSQSPRYKVTKRGQDVALRCDPISGHVSLYWYRQALGQGPEFLTYFNYEAQQDKSGLPNDRFSAERPEGSISTLTIQRTEQRDSAMYRCASSLGPRQEIEKLFFGSGTQLSVL.

The J gene is TRBJ2-1, the V gene TRBV15; D remains unclear. CDR1 LNHNV and CDR2 YYDKDF come from the germline V gene (reference sequence). V was pared by 5 bases and J by 4 bases, with 12 bases between. The CDR3 length is 14 residues. In DNA form, the CDR3 reads TGTGCCACCAGCCCCCGTCAGGAATACAATGAGCAGTTCTTC. It encodes CATSPRQEYNEQFF. The complete variable domain, with remaining parts taken from reference TRBV15 and TRBJ2-1, reads DAMVIQNPRYQVTQFGKPVTLSCSQTLNHNVMYWYQQKSSQAPKLLFHYYDKDFNNEADTPDNFQSRRPNTSFCFLDIRSPGLGDTAMYLCATSPRQEYNEQFFGPGTRLTVL.

This chain connects TRBV7-2 to TRBJ2-1; D gene uncertain. Germline V gene data show CDR1 as SGHTA and CDR2 as FQGNSA. This CDR3 region has 13 residues. Trimming took off 3 bases at V and 5 bases at J, with 8 bases between the two ends. The CDR3 region has the DNA TGTGCCAGCAGCTTTTACTTCGACAATGAGCAGTTCTTC. As protein: CASSFYFDNEQFF.

This chain links TRBV2 with TRBJ2-5; TRBD1 might be the D (6 bases). V was cut by 2 bases and J by 5 bases, with 21 bases left in between. Germline V CDR1 and CDR2: SNHLY, FYNNEI. This CDR3 contains 17 residues. This CDR3 is CASSEISSVGAWETQYF. CDR3 nucleotides: TGTGCCAGCAGTGAAATATCCTCTGTGGGGGCCTGGGAGACCCAGTACTTC. The variable domain in full, with the rest retrieved from reference TRBV2 and TRBJ2-5, is EPEVTQTPSHQVTQMGQEVILRCVPISNHLYFYWYRQILGQKVEFLVSFYNNEISEKSEIFDDQFSVERPDGSNFTLKIRSTKLEDSAMYFCASSEISSVGAWETQYFGPGTRLLVL.

The genes are TRBV12-5 and TRBJ2-3; the D gene is possibly TRBD2 (6 bases). Trimming cost V 0 bases and J 3 bases, with 19 bases left between them. This CDR3 is 18 amino acids long. CDR1 LGHNT and CDR2 FRNRAP come from the germline V gene. For the CDR3, the DNA is TGTGCTAGTGGTTTGGTACCGGATGGGCAGGGAGGAACAGATACGCAGTATTTT. Translating gives CASGLVPDGQGGTDTQYF.

The chain joins TRBV6-6 to TRBJ1-2, with D hard to call. CDR1 MNHNY and CDR2 SVGAGI come from the germline V gene (reference sequence). V was pared by 0 bases and J by 0 bases, with 8 bases between. The CDR3 runs to 15 residues. The CDR3 loop is CASSYSRTSNYGYTF. DNA for the CDR3: TGTGCCAGCAGTTACTCGAGAACTTCTAACTATGGCTACACCTTC.

The V gene is TRBV5-1, the J gene TRBJ1-2, with 8 bases aligning to TRBD1. Germline CDR1 reads SGHRS; CDR2 reads YFSETQ. The CDR3 runs to 13 residues. Losses at the gene ends were 4 bases for V and 10 bases for J; bases not matched to a gene: 9. CDR3 region: CASSPRTGNDYTF. The CDR3 DNA reads TGCGCCAGCAGCCCCCGGACAGGGAACGACTACACCTTC.

The chain recombines TRBV5-6 with TRBJ1-2, with D possibly TRBD1 on 5 matching bases. The CDR3 length is 14 residues. Trimming removed 0 bases from V and 4 bases from J, with 10 bases in between. CDR1 and CDR2 (germline): SGHDT, YYEEEE. The CDR3 is CASSLEGAGYGYTF. The CDR3 DNA is TGTGCCAGCAGCTTGGAAGGGGCCGGCTATGGCTACACCTTC.

The gene calls are TRBV10-3 and TRBJ1-1, with D perhaps TRBD1 (5 bases). The ends were cut back, 7 bases at V and 0 bases at J, with 12 bases in the middle. CDR1 and CDR2 (germline): ENHRY, SYGVKD. This CDR3 contains 14 residues. CDR3: CAITNGGVNTEAFF. The CDR3, as DNA: TGTGCCATCACCAACGGGGGAGTGAACACTGAAGCTTTCTTT.

This chain links TRBV7-2 with TRBJ2-3; D may be TRBD1 (6 bases). Between the trimmed V and J ends, which lost 5 bases and 2 bases, there was a span of 11 bases. CDR1 is SGHTA, CDR2 FQGNSA, per germline. The CDR3 totals 14 residues. CDR3 in amino acids: CASSVGQPTDTQYF. CDR3 bases: TGTGCCAGCAGCGTAGGACAGCCCACAGATACGCAGTATTTT.

The V and J genes are TRBV4-1 and TRBJ2-2; 10 positions match TRBD1. Germline V lookup: CDR1 MGHRA, CDR2 YSYEKL. The CDR3 is 16 residues long. Losses at the gene ends were 7 bases for V and 6 bases for J; bases not matched to a gene: 11. The CDR3 DNA reads as TGCGCCAGCACCAAGGGGGGACAGGGGTCTGCCGGGGAGCTGTTTTTT. Translated, it gives CASTKGGQGSAGELFF.

The chain uses TRBV28 and TRBJ1-4; 7 bases are shared with TRBD1. The CDR3 sequence is 14 residues long. The germline gives CDR1 MDHEN, CDR2 SYDVKM. Unmatched junction bases numbered 4, after V lost 4 bases and J lost 5 bases. Here the CDR3 reads CASSSGQMNEKLFF. CDR3 DNA sequence: TGTGCCAGCAGTTCGGGACAGATGAATGAAAAACTGTTTTTT.

The V call is TRBV6-1, the J call TRBJ2-3; TRBD2 matches 7 bases. The length of the CDR3 is 14 residues. J lost 5 bases, V lost 8 bases, and 10 bases had no gene match. CDR1 is MNHNS, CDR2 SASEGT, per germline. CDR3 sequence: CASGRVASGDTQYF. The CDR3 region has the DNA TGTGCCAGCGGGAGAGTGGCTAGCGGAGATACGCAGTATTTT.

On this clone: One end of the junction is discordant with germline, which a read error may explain. The chain joins TRBV10-3 to TRBJ1-1; D unresolved. Per the germline V gene, CDR1 is ENHRY and CDR2 is SYGVKD. The CDR3 is 14 residues long. DNA for the CDR3: TGTGCCATCAGTGACCCCGGGAATATCACTGAAGTTTTCTTT. It translates to CAISDPGNITEVFF.

The rearrangement links TRBV7-9 to TRBJ1-1; no clear D gene. This CDR3 spans 12 amino acids. In germline, CDR1 is SEHNR, CDR2 FQNEAQ (reference sequence). Trimming removed 4 bases at V and 7 bases at J, with 10 bases between. CDR3 sequence (DNA): TGTGCCAGCAGCTCCTCCACAAGTGAAGCTTTCTTT. Protein sequence: CASSSSTSEAFF. The variable domain in full, with the rest retrieved from reference TRBV7-9 and TRBJ1-1, is DTGVSQNPRHKITKRGQNVTFRCDPISEHNRLYWYRQTLGQGPEFLTYFQNEAQLEKSRLLSDRFSAERPKGSFSTLEIQRTEQGDSAMYLCASSSSTSEAFFGQGTRLTVV.

The genes are TRBV5-4 and TRBJ1-4, with a tentative D call TRBD1 (5 bases). The CDR3 is 15 residues long. Germline CDR1 is SGHNT and CDR2 is YYREEE (reference sequence). V lost 4 bases to trimming and J lost 0 bases, with 10 bases between them. This chain's CDR3 is CASSLGGATNEKLFF. CDR3 nucleotides: TGTGCCAGCAGCCTCGGGGGTGCAACTAATGAAAAACTGTTTTTT. Supplemented by reference TRBV5-4 and TRBJ1-4, the full variable domain reads ETGVTQSPTHLIKTRGQQVTLRCSSQSGHNTVSWYQQALGQGPQFIFQYYREEENGRGNFPPRFSGLQFPNYSSELNVNALELDDSALYLCASSLGGATNEKLFFGSGTQLSVL.

The J gene is TRBJ1-1, the V gene TRBV9, with TRBD1 matching over 8 bases. The CDR3 has 17 amino acids. The V gene's germline CDR1 is SGDLS and CDR2 YYNGEE. Trimming took 0 bases from V and 4 from J; bases not matched to a gene: 11. The chain's CDR3 is CASSVEGQVGKGTEAFF. CDR3 sequence (DNA): TGTGCCAGCAGCGTAGAGGGACAGGTGGGAAAGGGCACTGAAGCTTTCTTT.

V is TRBV6-1 and J is TRBJ2-1, with D perhaps TRBD2 (6 bases). There are 14 residues in the CDR3. Germline V CDR1 and CDR2: MNHNS, SASEGT. Between the trimmed V and J ends, which lost 9 bases and 8 bases, there was a span of 20 bases. CDR3 region: CARTRPEGLYEQFF. The CDR3, as DNA: TGTGCCAGGACCAGGCCGGAGGGGTTGTATGAGCAGTTCTTC.

The chain couples TRBV28 to TRBJ1-2; 8 bases match TRBD1. The CDR3 consists of 15 residues. CDR1 and CDR2 (germline): MDHEN, SYDVKM. V lost 5 bases to trimming and J lost 5 bases; unmatched junction nucleotides: 10. DNA of the CDR3: TGTGCCAGCAGTCCCCTTACAGGGGGTCGGTATGGCTACACCTTC. As protein: CASSPLTGGRYGYTF.

The sample holds a few counts of this clone. The chain has TRBV7-9 and TRBJ2-3; D is undetermined. The CDR3 covers 12 residues. Between the trimmed V and J ends, which lost 2 bases and 4 bases, there was a span of 4 bases. Germline CDR1 reads SEHNR; CDR2 reads FQNEAQ (reference sequence). This CDR3 reads CASSLSADTQYF. In DNA, the CDR3 is TGTGCCAGCAGCTTATCAGCAGATACGCAGTATTTT.

This clone was seen a handful of times. The chain recombines TRBV5-6 with TRBJ1-3; D may be TRBD1 (5 bases). There are 16 residues in the CDR3. Trimming pared 0 bases from V and 3 bases from J, leaving 13 bases between. Germline V gene sequence: CDR1 SGHDT, CDR2 YYEEEE. The CDR3 spells CASSLDGRERGNTIYF. The CDR3 DNA reads TGTGCCAGCAGCTTGGATGGCAGGGAACGTGGAAACACCATATATTTT.